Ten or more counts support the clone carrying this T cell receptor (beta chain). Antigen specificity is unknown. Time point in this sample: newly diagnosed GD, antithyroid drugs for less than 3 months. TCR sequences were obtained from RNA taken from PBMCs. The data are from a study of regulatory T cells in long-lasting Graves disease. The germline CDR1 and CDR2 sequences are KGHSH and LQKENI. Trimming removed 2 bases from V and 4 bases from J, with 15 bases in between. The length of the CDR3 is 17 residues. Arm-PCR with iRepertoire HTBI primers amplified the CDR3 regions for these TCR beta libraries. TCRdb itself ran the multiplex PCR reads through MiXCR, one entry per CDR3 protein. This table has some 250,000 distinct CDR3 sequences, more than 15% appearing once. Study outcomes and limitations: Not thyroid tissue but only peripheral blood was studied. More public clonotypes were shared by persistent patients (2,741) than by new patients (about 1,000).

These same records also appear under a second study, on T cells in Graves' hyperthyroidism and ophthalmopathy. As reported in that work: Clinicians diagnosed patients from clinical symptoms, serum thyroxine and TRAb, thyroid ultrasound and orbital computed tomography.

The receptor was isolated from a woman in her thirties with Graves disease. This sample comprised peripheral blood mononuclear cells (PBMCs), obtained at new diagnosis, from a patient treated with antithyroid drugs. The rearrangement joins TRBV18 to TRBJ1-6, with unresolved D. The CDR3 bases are TGTGCCAGCTCACCATCGAGTATTGCGGAGTATAATTCACCCCTCCACTTT. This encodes CASSPSSIAEYNSPLHF.